In this sample, the clone carrying this T cell receptor beta chain turned up a few times. Its antigen is unidentified. This could be a read error, since a much larger clone is one nucleotide away. The sample originates from a study of blood T cells in healthy people across ages. Alongside a J-beta primer mix, a sample-barcoded 5' primer served in a second PCR lasting 7 to 11 cycles. Each cDNA molecule was tagged by a template-switch adaptor with 12 random nucleotides. MiXCR, applied by TCRdb to the 5' RACE reads, yields one record per CDR3 protein. Of over 1.5 million distinct CDR3 sequences listed, 49% are singletons. At least 6 million PBMCs were isolated per sample. Notes on the study in general: Among long-lived donors, naive CD4+ cells were more numerous and diversity higher than in aged donors. Possibly, changes in expanded clonotypes were confounded because donor CMV status was unknown.

The clonotype comes from a middle-aged woman in good health. The sequenced sample was blood.

CDR3 sequence: CASSPLGGMRNEQYF. The CDR3 region has the DNA TGTGCCAGCAGCCCACTCGGGGGAATGAGGAATGAGCAGTACTTC. The rearrangement joins TRBV9 to TRBJ2-7; D perhaps matches TRBD2 (6 bases). Trimming took off 4 bases at V and 7 bases at J, with 21 bases between the two ends. Germline V gives CDR1 SGDLS, CDR2 YYNGEE. The CDR3 covers 15 residues.